The rows below give T cell receptor beta chains drawn from one sample of a study of response to subunit inactivated influenza vaccine. TCRdb re-called the RT-PCR reads with MiXCR, one entry per CDR3 protein. Among hundreds of thousands of distinct CDR3 sequences listed, about 14% were seen once. Specimen: PBMCs from blood, collected 14 to 15 days before vaccination. These receptors were collected from a man aged 45-60 years who received an inactivated influenza vaccine. The CDR3 runs from the conserved cysteine through the conserved F or W. D genes are given only for firm matches. Clone size is stated in some rows and not others, as once, few, many or a class when expanded.

v_gene: TRBV5-6
abundance: -
d_gene: -
j_gene: TRBJ2-5
CDR3nt: TGTGCCAGCAGCCCCCCCTGGGCCATACAAGAAGACCAAGAGACCCAGTACTTC
CDR3aa: CASSPPWAIQEDQETQYF

v_gene: TRBV15
abundance: -
d_gene: -
j_gene: TRBJ1-4
CDR3nt: TGTGCCACCAGCAGAGATGATGAGGAAAATGAAAAACTGTTTTTT
CDR3aa: CATSRDDEENEKLFF

v_gene: TRBV5-1
abundance: many
d_gene: TRBD2
j_gene: TRBJ2-3
CDR3nt: TGCGCCAGCAGCTTGGCCGGAAGAAGCGGGGGCTATTTT
CDR3aa: CASSLAGRSGGYF

v_gene: TRBV9
abundance: -
d_gene: TRBD2
j_gene: TRBJ2-1
CDR3nt: TGTGCCAGCAGCGTCTCTAGCGGGGCTACCTACAATGAGCAGTTCTTC
CDR3aa: CASSVSSGATYNEQFF

v_gene: TRBV20-1
abundance: many
d_gene: TRBD2
j_gene: TRBJ2-1
CDR3nt: TGCAGTGCCCGGACTAGCGGGACCTACAATGAGCAGTTCTTC
CDR3aa: CSARTSGTYNEQFF

v_gene: TRBV6-5
abundance: few
d_gene: TRBD1
j_gene: TRBJ2-3
CDR3nt: TGTGCCAGCAGTTACTCGAGGCAGGGGGCCATGTATACGCAGTATTTT
CDR3aa: CASSYSRQGAMYTQYF

v_gene: TRBV12-5
abundance: -
d_gene: -
j_gene: TRBJ2-1
CDR3nt: TGTGCTAGTGGTTTTAGGGGAGATAGAAACAATGAGCAGTTCTTC
CDR3aa: CASGFRGDRNNEQFF

v_gene: TRBV10-3
abundance: few
d_gene: TRBD1
j_gene: TRBJ2-5
CDR3nt: TGTGCCATCAGTGAGGGAACAGGGGGAGAGACCCAGTACTTC
CDR3aa: CAISEGTGGETQYF

v_gene: TRBV11-2
abundance: -
d_gene: -
j_gene: TRBJ1-1
CDR3nt: TGTGCCAGCAGCTTTAAGAGGGGCACTGAAGCTTTCTTT
CDR3aa: CASSFKRGTEAFF

v_gene: TRBV2
abundance: many
d_gene: TRBD2
j_gene: TRBJ2-1
CDR3nt: TGTGCCAGCAGGGGGGGAGCGGGGGGTGAACTCAATGAGCAGTTCTTC
CDR3aa: CASRGGAGGELNEQFF